This T cell receptor (beta chain) is from a study of breast tumors, draining lymph nodes, adjacent tissues. TCRdb reanalysed the multiplex PCR reads using MiXCR and keeps one entry per CDR3 protein. The repertoire holds tens of thousands of distinct CDR3 sequences, with under 75% as singletons. The clonotype originates from a female donor with breast cancer. Some clones in this sample may be carry-over from other donors' samples. The sample taken for sequencing was tumor-adjacent breast tissue.

In nucleotides, the CDR3 is TGTGCCAGTAGTCCTCGGACTAGCTCAGAGGTTGAGCAGTTCTTC. Translated, it gives CASSPRTSSEVEQFF. V gene TRBV19 combines with J gene TRBJ2-1; the match to TRBD2 covers 8 bases. The germline gives CDR1 LNHDA, CDR2 SQIVND (reference sequence). Trimming took 5 bases from V and 9 from J; bases not matched to a gene: 12. The CDR3 runs to 15 residues.